The clone carrying this TCR beta chain was found a few times. As yet, its antigen is unknown. This CDR3 is 14 amino acids long. Germline CDR1 and CDR2: SEHNR and FQNEAQ (reference sequence). V lost 1 base and J 1 base, leaving 7 bases between the germline ends. These data come from a study of blood T cells in healthy people across ages. Roughly 10 milliliters of peripheral blood were drawn from each donor. Sample-barcoded 5' priming and a J-beta primer mix drove a second PCR of 7 to 11 cycles. All samples gave at least 2.5 million CDR3-containing paired-end reads. TCRdb ran MiXCR on the 5' RACE reads and lists one entry per CDR3 protein. The profile shows around 800,000 distinct CDR3 sequences, about 26% of them singletons. Overall study results and limits: Age advanced and TCR beta diversity per million T cells fell, roughly linearly.

The same sample was also used in a study of T cells of mothers and their children. This second report adds: With the M1S primer of the second PCR, sample barcodes and 2-4 random nucleotides were added.

Sequenced material: blood. The chain carries TRBV7-9 and TRBJ1-2, with D unclear. The source of this sequence is a boy younger than 18 in good health. The CDR3 DNA reads as TGTGCCAGCAGCTTAGTTGAGAGTAACTATGGCTACACCTTC. Its translation is CASSLVESNYGYTF.